Listed below are T cell receptor beta chains from one sample, sequenced in a study of OX40 agonist ivuxolimab in advanced cancers. Assay: immunoSEQ multiplex PCR; the TCRdb copy retains only in-frame clones and omits some. The sample contains 85,000 to 100,000 clones, 90% to 95% of which appear only once. The source was CD4+ or CD8+ T cells sorted from blood, collected in a trial of the OX40 agonist ivuxolimab. Source of these receptors: an adult with an advanced solid tumor such as melanoma, head and neck, liver or kidney cancer. CDR3s include the opening cysteine and the closing phenylalanine or tryptophan. Each record gives: V gene, J gene, CDR3 protein.

>TRBV29-1|TRBJ1-2
CSVRPGHGYTF
>TRBV19|TRBJ1-3
CASSIRRGNTIYF
>TRBV11-2|TRBJ2-1
CASLRDRSYNEQFF
>TRBV7-2|TRBJ2-1
CASSLSLAGGRSQFF
>TRBV4-1|TRBJ1-6
CASSQGQDSPLHF
>TRBV6-1|TRBJ1-5
CASRFGTGAHQPQHF
>TRBV30|TRBJ1-5
CAWSFRVDQPQHF
>TRBV30|TRBJ2-1
CAWSGGRTYNEQFF
>TRBV6-5|TRBJ1-1
CASSYSSLYTEAFF
>TRBV7-2|TRBJ1-3
CASSYGGSGNTIYF
>TRBV30|TRBJ1-4
CAWSRQANEKLFF
>TRBV6-1|TRBJ2-3
CASSGLAGGSTDTQYF
>TRBV28|TRBJ1-5
CASSNLGGSNQPQHF
>TRBV25-1|TRBJ1-1
CASSEWGTEAFF
>TRBV30|TRBJ2-1
CAWNRGVEVDEQFF
>TRBV6-1|TRBJ1-5
CASSSRVGYNQPQHF
>TRBV28|-
CASSQQDYEQYF
>TRBV30|TRBJ1-2
CAWSLGAPNYGYTF
>TRBV29-1|TRBJ2-3
CSVEDQELESDTQYF
>TRBV2|TRBJ2-4
CASRVTLAKNIQYF
>TRBV30|TRBJ1-4
CAWRGGAFEKLFF
>TRBV5-1|TRBJ2-1
CASSDVMTGMNEQFF
>TRBV19|TRBJ2-3
CASRGLVTDTQYF
>TRBV7-2|TRBJ2-3
CASRPSSTDTQYF
>TRBV4-1|TRBJ2-1
CASSQGTDSYNEQFF
>TRBV14|TRBJ1-2
CASSQSMGTYGYTF
>TRBV5-4|TRBJ2-4
CASSPAGTSGNIQYF
>TRBV5-1|TRBJ2-5
CASSLLAGVETQYF
>TRBV11-2|TRBJ1-5
CASSLFSNQPQHF
>TRBV2|TRBJ1-1
CASSESQGTAEAFF